Here is one T cell receptor (beta chain) with its context. Antigen specificity is unknown. The CDR3 totals 16 residues. Germline V gene lookup returns CDR1 GTSNPN and CDR2 SVGIG (reference sequence). Germline trimming cut 7 bases from V and 2 bases from J; bases unmatched to any gene: 11. The data derive from a study of T cell responses to AZD1222 COVID-19 vaccine. Whole-study results and caveats: Across spike, vaccine-associated CD4 TCRs were found, dominant at 160-218 and 743-854.

The assay was immunoSEQ multiplex PCR, and TCRdb's table has in-frame clones only and misses some. Of 90,000 to 130,000 clones in the sample, about 87% were seen once. This specimen consisted of peripheral blood, obtained on day 0 of AZD1222 vaccination. The receptor was isolated from an adult in good health. The gene calls are TRBV30 and TRBJ2-2, with 9 bases fitting TRBD1. The CDR3 DNA is TGTGCCTTTCCAAAAGGGGACAGGGCAAACACCGGGGAGCTGTTTTTT. Protein: CAFPKGDRANTGELFF.